These 24 T cell receptor beta chains share one sample of origin, sequenced in a study of cytomegalovirus exposure and HLA in healthy donors. This PCR relied on a set of 60 Vbeta primers and 13 Jbeta primers. The repertoire was sequenced with immunoSEQ multiplex PCR; TCRdb's copy has only in-frame clones and lacks some. The sample holds around 150,000 clones, about 80% seen once. What was sequenced was PBMCs. All receptors derive from a man in his forties or fifties in good health and CMV-seropositive.

The chain is built from TRBV30 and TRBJ2-7, with 9 bases identical to TRBD1. The CDR3 is made up of 13 amino acids. In germline, CDR1 is GTSNPN, CDR2 SVGIG (reference sequence). After removal of 7 bases from V and 2 bases from J, the junction contained 6 bases not matched to a gene. CDR3 amino acids: CASSRDRAYEQYF. The CDR3 bases are TGTGCCTCCTCACGGGACAGGGCCTACGAGCAGTACTTC.

The chain combines TRBV4-2 with TRBJ1-2; no clear D. Trimming left V 4 bases short and J 1 base short, with 16 bases between. The CDR3 has 16 residues. From germline, CDR1 is LGHNA and CDR2 YNFKEQ. Written as DNA, the CDR3 is TGTGCCAGCAGCCCTGGCGGCGGTCGAGGTAACTATGGCTACACCTTC. It yields the protein CASSPGGGRGNYGYTF.

This sequence joins TRBV27 and TRBJ2-1; D perhaps matches TRBD2 (6 bases). Germline V gene data show CDR1 as MNHEY and CDR2 as SMNVEV (reference sequence). CDR3 length: 14 residues. Trimming left V 6 bases short and J 9 bases short, with 18 bases between. The chain's CDR3 is CASRIVGRMSEQFF. CDR3 DNA: TGTGCCAGCAGGATAGTCGGGAGAATGAGTGAGCAGTTCTTC.

This chain connects TRBV6-5 to TRBJ2-1; possible D gene TRBD2, 5 bases. The germline CDR1 and CDR2 sequences are MNHEY and SVGAGI. The ends were cut back, 4 bases at V and 4 bases at J, with 14 bases in the middle. This CDR3 has 15 amino acids. The CDR3 nucleotides read TGTGCCAGCAGTTTCAGGCTAGCTGAATACAATGAGCAGTTCTTC. Translating it yields CASSFRLAEYNEQFF.

V gene TRBV2 combines with J gene TRBJ2-3, with a weak D call TRBD2 (6 bases). The CDR3 runs 18 residues. V lost 5 bases, J lost 6 bases, and 27 bases lay in between. The germline CDR1 and CDR2 sequences are SNHLY and FYNNEI. CDR3 in amino acids: CASSNPPGSGSERDTQYF. In DNA form, the CDR3 reads TGTGCCAGCAGTAACCCGCCTGGGAGCGGGTCCGAACGGGATACGCAGTATTTT.

The chain employs TRBV5-4 and TRBJ2-1; D is perhaps TRBD2 (6 bases). Germline CDR1 reads SGHNT; CDR2 reads YYREEE (reference sequence). V was cut by 0 bases and J by 8 bases, with 12 bases left in between. This CDR3 comprises 14 residues. The CDR3 nucleotides read TGTGCCAGCAGCTTGGGGGGAGGCGACCATGAGCAGTTCTTC. It codes for CASSLGGGDHEQFF.

The rearrangement uses TRBV19 and TRBJ2-3; 10 bases line up with TRBD1. CDR1 and CDR2 from the germline V gene are LNHDA and SQIVND (reference sequence). After removal of 5 bases from V and 3 bases from J, the junction contained 2 bases not matched to a gene. The CDR3 loop spans 14 amino acids. The CDR3 DNA sequence: TGTGCCAGTAGTTGGGACAGGGGTACAGATACGCAGTATTTT. It is translated as CASSWDRGTDTQYF.

The chain has TRBV5-1 and TRBJ1-4; D may be TRBD1 (5 bases). The CDR3 runs 14 residues. V lost 4 bases, J lost 8 bases, and 15 bases lay in between. CDR1 is SGHRS and CDR2 is YFSETQ in the germline V gene. The CDR3 sequence: CASSLGWGGEKLFF. The CDR3 DNA reads as TGCGCCAGCAGCCTCGGGTGGGGGGGAGAAAAACTGTTTTTT.

The chain recombines TRBV4-1 with TRBJ2-5; D is perhaps TRBD2 (5 bases). Germline CDR1 MGHRA, CDR2 YSYEKL. V dropped 3 bases and J dropped 4 bases, with 15 bases sitting between them. The CDR3 sequence is 15 residues long. CDR3 in amino acids: CASSHPSRAGETQYF. CDR3 sequence (DNA): TGCGCCAGCAGCCATCCCTCGAGGGCCGGAGAGACCCAGTACTTC.

This chain uses TRBV15 with TRBJ2-7, with unresolved D. Germline V gene lookup returns CDR1 LNHNV and CDR2 YYDKDF (reference sequence). The CDR3 covers 13 residues. Trimming took 1 base from V and 7 from J, leaving 11 bases between them. The CDR3 here is CATSRAGHREQYF. The DNA of the CDR3 is TGTGCCACCAGCAGAGCTGGGCACCGTGAGCAGTACTTC.

The chain is built from TRBV6-1 and TRBJ1-4; TRBD1 agrees at 7 bases. V was clipped by 5 bases and J by 5 bases; unmatched bases: 2. The germline V gene encodes CDR1 MNHNS and CDR2 SASEGT. CDR3 length: 13 amino acids. CDR3 sequence (DNA): TGTGCCAGCAGTATGGACAGGAATGAAAAACTGTTTTTT. The encoded protein is CASSMDRNEKLFF.

This clone was detected only once. The chain combines TRBV10-2 with TRBJ2-3; 12 bases are a match to TRBD2. Per germline, CDR1 WSHSY and CDR2 SAAADI. With 6 bases clipped from V and 2 bases from J, the junction kept 6 bases outside the gene matches. This CDR3 is built from 16 residues. CDR3: CASRTGTSGHTDTQYF. The CDR3 region has the DNA TGCGCCAGCAGGACTGGGACTAGCGGGCACACAGATACGCAGTATTTT.

The chain uses TRBV4-1 and TRBJ2-6, with a possible D match to TRBD2 (5 bases). The germline V gene has CDR1 MGHRA and CDR2 YSYEKL. V lost 1 base and J 0 bases, leaving 7 bases between the germline ends. This CDR3 has 16 amino acids. The DNA of the CDR3 is TGCGCCAGCAGCCAAGGGACTTTCTCTGGGGCCAACGTCCTGACTTTC. Translating it yields CASSQGTFSGANVLTF.

The V call is TRBV6-6, the J call TRBJ1-1; no reliable D call. Germline assignment: CDR1 MNHNY and CDR2 SVGAGI (reference sequence). With 4 bases removed from V and 7 bases from J, the gap between germline ends came to 10 bases. CDR3 length: 12 amino acids. The CDR3, as DNA: TGTGCCAGCAGTTTAGGTGCGGGTGAAGCTTTCTTT. It is translated as CASSLGAGEAFF.

This clone was seen a handful of times. The V and J genes are TRBV30 and TRBJ2-3; perhaps TRBD1 as D (5 bases). Germline CDR1 GTSNPN, CDR2 SVGIG (reference sequence). This CDR3 region has 13 residues. The germline V and J ends were trimmed by 1 base and 3 bases, with 8 bases remaining between them. The DNA of the CDR3 is TGTGCCTGGAGTGCCAAGGGGACAGATACGCAGTATTTT. It translates to CAWSAKGTDTQYF.

The chain links TRBV7-9 to TRBJ2-5; D may be TRBD2 (7 bases). With the DNA end fitting TRBJ2-7 better, the J assignment may be wrong. CDR3 length: 15 residues. CDR1 SEHNR and CDR2 FQNEAQ come from the germline V gene (reference sequence). The CDR3 DNA reads as TGTGCCAGCAGCCCAGCAAGGGGGAGGGGATACGAGCAGTACTTC. It encodes CASSPARGRGYEQYF.

The chain joins TRBV6-6 to TRBJ2-5; TRBD2 agrees at 7 bases. This CDR3 contains 16 residues. V lost 2 bases to trimming and J lost 5 bases; unmatched junction nucleotides: 11. Germline CDR1 MNHNY, CDR2 SVGAGI (reference sequence). The CDR3 region has the DNA TGTGCCAGCAGTTACGCCAGCGGGAAAAGAGGGGAGACCCAGTACTTC. Translating it yields CASSYASGKRGETQYF.

CDR3 DNA sequence: TGCGCCAGCAGCCGGGGGACAGGGGAGGGGGTTGCCGGGGAGCTGTTTTTT. Its protein is CASSRGTGEGVAGELFF. The chain carries TRBV4-1 and TRBJ2-2, with 10 bases matching TRBD1. CDR3 length equals 17 residues. Germline CDR1 reads MGHRA; CDR2 reads YSYEKL. The ends lost 4 bases at V and 6 bases at J; junction bases unmatched: 11.

This rearrangement joins TRBV6-4 to TRBJ2-1, with TRBD2 matching over 13 bases. Germline values: CDR1 MRHNA, CDR2 SNTAGT. The J segment lost 4 bases and the V segment lost 3 bases, leaving 0 bases of the junction unmatched. The CDR3 extends over 15 amino acids. CDR3 loop: CASSELAGGYNEQFF. Written as DNA, the CDR3 is TGTGCCAGCAGTGAACTAGCGGGAGGGTACAATGAGCAGTTCTTC.

The V and J genes are TRBV5-4 and TRBJ1-2; 10 bases line up with TRBD1. Germline values: CDR1 SGHNT, CDR2 YYREEE (reference sequence). CDR3 length: 14 residues. V shed 4 bases and J 8 bases; nucleotides not matched to a gene: 8. The CDR3 sequence: CASSSGQGVEGYTF. The DNA for the CDR3 is TGTGCCAGCAGCAGCGGACAGGGGGTGGAGGGCTACACCTTC.

This clone was counted a single time. The chain carries TRBV10-3 and TRBJ2-2; TRBD1 matches 11 bases. The J segment lost 7 bases and the V segment lost 10 bases, leaving 11 bases of the junction unmatched. Germline assignment: CDR1 ENHRY and CDR2 SYGVKD. The CDR3 is 15 amino acids. The CDR3 DNA reads as TGTGCCACCTTTTTAGGGACAGGGGGTGTCGGGGAGCTGTTTTTT. Amino acid sequence: CATFLGTGGVGELFF.

The chain recombines TRBV2 with TRBJ1-1; 7 positions agree with TRBD1. J gave up 10 bases and V 2 bases, and 4 bases lay outside the gene matches. Germline CDR1 reads SNHLY; CDR2 reads FYNNEI. The CDR3 consists of 12 residues. The CDR3, as DNA: TGTGCCAGCAGTGAAAGGGGGCGGTCAGCTTTCTTT. Translation: CASSERGRSAFF.

V usage is TRBV10-1 and J usage is TRBJ2-7; maybe TRBD1 (5 bases). Germline CDR1 and CDR2: WNHNN and SYGVQD (reference sequence). V was pared by 8 bases and J by 2 bases, with 19 bases between. The CDR3 has 15 amino acids. The CDR3 spells CASPQLDSPTYEQYF. CDR3 in DNA: TGCGCCAGCCCACAACTCGACAGCCCAACCTACGAGCAGTACTTC.

This clone was seen a single time. V is TRBV18 and J is TRBJ2-7; possible D gene TRBD1, 6 bases. In germline, CDR1 is KGHSH, CDR2 LQKENI. The CDR3 is 12 amino acids. V was pared by 3 bases and J by 6 bases, with 9 bases between. The CDR3 nucleotides read TGTGCCAGCTCACCTAGGGGGAGCGAGCAGTACTTC. Residues: CASSPRGSEQYF.